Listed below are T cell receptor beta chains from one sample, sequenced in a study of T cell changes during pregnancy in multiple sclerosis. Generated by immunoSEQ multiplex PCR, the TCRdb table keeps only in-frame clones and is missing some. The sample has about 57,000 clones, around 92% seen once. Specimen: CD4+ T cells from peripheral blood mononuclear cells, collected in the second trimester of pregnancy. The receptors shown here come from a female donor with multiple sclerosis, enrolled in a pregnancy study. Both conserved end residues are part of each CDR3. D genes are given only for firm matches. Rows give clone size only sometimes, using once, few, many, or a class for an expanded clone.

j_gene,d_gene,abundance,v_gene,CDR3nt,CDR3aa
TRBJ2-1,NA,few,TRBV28,TGTGCCAGCACCCTGGGACACACCTCCTACAATGAGCAGTTCTTC,CASTLGHTSYNEQFF
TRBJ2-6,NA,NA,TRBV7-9,TGTGCCAGCAGCTTTAGCCCGTCCGGGGCCAACGTCCTGACTTTC,CASSFSPSGANVLTF
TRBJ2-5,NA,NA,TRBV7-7,TGTGCCAGCAGCTTAGATAGACAAGAGACCCAGTACTTC,CASSLDRQETQYF
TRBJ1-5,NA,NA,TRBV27,TGTGCCAGCAGTTTATACGGAGGGAATCAGCCCCAGCATTTT,CASSLYGGNQPQHF
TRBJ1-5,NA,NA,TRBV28,TGTGCCAGCAGTTTACTGTCGTCCAGGTATGATCAGCCCCAGCATTTT,CASSLLSSRYDQPQHF
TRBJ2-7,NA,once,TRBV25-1,TGTGCCAGCAGTGAAGGGGCAGTCCAGCAGTACTTC,CASSEGAVQQYF
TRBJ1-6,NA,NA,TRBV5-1,TGCGCCAGCCCCGGGGGGGAGGTGGGCACCTATAATTCACCCCTCCACTTT,CASPGGEVGTYNSPLHF
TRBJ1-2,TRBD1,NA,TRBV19,TGTGCCAGTAGCCCTCAGGACAGGGGGATCTATGGCTACACCTTC,CASSPQDRGIYGYTF
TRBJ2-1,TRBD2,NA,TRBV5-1,TGCGCCAGCAGCAACGGACTAGCGGGTGCCTTAGAGCAGTTCTTC,CASSNGLAGALEQFF
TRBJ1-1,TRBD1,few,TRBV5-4,TGTGCCAGCAGCCTACAGGACAGGGGTAGGACTGAAGCTTTCTTT,CASSLQDRGRTEAFF
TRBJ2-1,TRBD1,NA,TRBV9,TGTGCCAGCAGCCCCAGGGGGCCCTACTACAATGAGCAGTTCTTC,CASSPRGPYYNEQFF
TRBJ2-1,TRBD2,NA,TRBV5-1,TGCGCCAGCAGCTTACGGGTAGCGGGAGGTGACAATGAGCAGTTCTTC,CASSLRVAGGDNEQFF
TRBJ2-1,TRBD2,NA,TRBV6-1,TGTGCCAGCAGTGAAATAACTAGCGGGGGGGCCAGGGAGCAGTTCTTC,CASSEITSGGAREQFF
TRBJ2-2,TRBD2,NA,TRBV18,TGTGCCAGCTCACCCCTGCGGGGGGCGAACACCGGGGAGCTGTTTTTT,CASSPLRGANTGELFF
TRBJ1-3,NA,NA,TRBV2,TGTGCCAGCAGAGGACCACAGGGCCCTGGAAACACCATATATTTT,CASRGPQGPGNTIYF
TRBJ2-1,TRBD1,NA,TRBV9,TGTGCCAGCAGCGTCAAGACAGGGAACTACAATGAGCAGTTCTTC,CASSVKTGNYNEQFF
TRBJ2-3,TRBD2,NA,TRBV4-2,TGTGCCAGCAGCCAAGTCGGCGGGAGGAGGACAGATACGCAGTATTTT,CASSQVGGRRTDTQYF
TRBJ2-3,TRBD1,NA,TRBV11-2,TGTGCCAGCAGCTACAGGGGAGTGGGAGATACGCAGTATTTT,CASSYRGVGDTQYF
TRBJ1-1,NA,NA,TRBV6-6,TGTGCCAGCAGTAGGGGCCATCAGGTGGACACTGAAGCTTTCTTT,CASSRGHQVDTEAFF
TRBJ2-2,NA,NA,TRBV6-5,TGTGCCAGCACCCCCGGGAAAAACACCGGGGAGCTGTTTTTT,CASTPGKNTGELFF
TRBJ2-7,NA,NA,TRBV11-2,TGTGCCAGCAGCTTAGGGGGGGATATGGACAGGAGCTACTTC,CASSLGGDMDRSYF
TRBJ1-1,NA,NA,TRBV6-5,TGTGCCAGCAGTTCACCGTCCTCCGCGGCGAACACTGAAGCTTTCTTT,CASSSPSSAANTEAFF
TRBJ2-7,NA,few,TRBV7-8,TGTGCCAGCAGCTTAGCGCCCGGGTACGAGCAGTACTTC,CASSLAPGYEQYF
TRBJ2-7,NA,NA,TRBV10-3,TGTGCCATCAGTGAGTCCCGGGACGAGCAGTACTTC,CAISESRDEQYF
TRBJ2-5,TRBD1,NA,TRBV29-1,TGCAGCGTTGGCTACAGGGGACCCTTCCGGGAGACCCAGTACTTC,CSVGYRGPFRETQYF
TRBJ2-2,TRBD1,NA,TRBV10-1,TGCGCCAGCAGTGACCGACAGGGGGCTAACACCGGGGAGCTGTTTTTT,CASSDRQGANTGELFF